This section outlines one T cell receptor beta chain sequence together with its context. This sample is drawn from a study of blood T cell repertoires in COVID-19. At the level of the study: Sites in the United States, Italy and Spain provided acute and convalescent COVID-19 samples. PBMCs, B-cell-depleted T cells, or T cells were the source of the cDNA or gDNA that made up the material.

As processed by the authors: Nucleated cell number was recorded as an estimate derived from reference gene primer amplification. Measured with immunoSEQ multiplex PCR; TCRdb has only the in-frame clones, and not every one. That table furnishes V, J and clone size, whereas the DNA furnished D and trimming. The sample has 200,000 or so clones; 84% are singletons. CDR1 is MNHEY and CDR2 is SMNVEV in the germline V gene (reference sequence). Trimming removed 1 base at V and 1 base at J, with 8 bases between. The CDR3 covers 16 residues. The chain links TRBV27 to TRBJ1-6, with D perhaps TRBD1 (5 bases). The sequenced sample consisted of peripheral blood. The TCR originated in a human donor in a cohort sampled during active COVID-19. CDR3 protein: CASSLLGGSYNSPLHF. The CDR3 nucleotides are TGTGCCAGCAGTTTATTGGGGGGATCCTATAATTCACCCCTCCACTTT.